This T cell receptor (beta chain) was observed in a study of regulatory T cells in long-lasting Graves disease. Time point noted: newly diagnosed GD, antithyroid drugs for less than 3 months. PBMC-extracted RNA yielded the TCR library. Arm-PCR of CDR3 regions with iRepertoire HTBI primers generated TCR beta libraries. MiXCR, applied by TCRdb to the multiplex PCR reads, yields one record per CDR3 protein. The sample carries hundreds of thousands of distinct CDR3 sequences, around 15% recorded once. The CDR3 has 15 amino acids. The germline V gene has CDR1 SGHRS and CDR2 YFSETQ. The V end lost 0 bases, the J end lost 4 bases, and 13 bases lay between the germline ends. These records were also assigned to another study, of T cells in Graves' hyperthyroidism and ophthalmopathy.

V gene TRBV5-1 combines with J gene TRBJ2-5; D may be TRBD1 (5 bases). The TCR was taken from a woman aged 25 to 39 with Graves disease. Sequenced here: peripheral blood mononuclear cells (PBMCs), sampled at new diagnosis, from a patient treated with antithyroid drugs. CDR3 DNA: TGCGCCAGCAGCTTGGCCCTACAGGTGGGAGAGACCCAGTACTTC. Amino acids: CASSLALQVGETQYF.